This T cell receptor (beta chain) was captured in a study of cytomegalovirus exposure and HLA in healthy donors. Study at large: In an early release, HLA-typed donors contributed tens of millions of unique TCR sequences. General study points: Further analysis was carried out later, and it showed several of the most significant clusters appearing linked to common viral pathogens. Associated with cytomegalovirus, according to the listing, were about 160 TCR beta chains. A few chains tied to CMV proved CMV antigen-specific in vitro.

PCR amplification relied on 60 Vbeta primers (plus 13 Jbeta primers). Assay used: immunoSEQ multiplex PCR; TCRdb lists only in-frame clones, some missing. The data show more than 140,000 clones, with over 75% seen just once and approximately 6% held by the top ten. As concerns this clone: Its antigen is as yet unknown.

The CDR3 contains 18 residues. Trimming at V came to 1 base and at J to 0 bases, leaving 4 bases not matched to a gene. The germline V gene has CDR1 LGHNA and CDR2 YNFKEQ. The chain is built from TRBV4-2 and TRBJ2-3; 13 bases line up with TRBD2. The sequence was collected from a man aged 25 to 45 in good health and CMV-seropositive. Sequenced material: PBMCs. The CDR3 loop is CASSQGLAGGPSTDTQYF. The CDR3 DNA sequence: TGTGCCAGCAGCCAAGGACTAGCGGGAGGTCCTAGCACAGATACGCAGTATTTT.